The clone carrying this T cell receptor beta chain was counted ten times or more. What it binds is unknown. The junction departs from germline at one end; a sequencing error may be responsible. The CDR3 extends over 13 amino acids. Germline V CDR1 and CDR2: MDHEN, SYDVKM. The data originate from a study of Graves' ophthalmopathy and Graves' hyperthyroidism. Study-wide points: Forecasting of ophthalmopathy progression by the model achieved nearly 71% sensitivity and roughly 75% specificity.

Amplification targeted the TCR beta CDR3 regions, with RNA transcripts as the source material. A first-round RT-PCR used HTBI primers, followed by a second-round multiplex PCR. TCRdb used MiXCR to reprocess the multiplex PCR reads, holding one entry per CDR3 protein. There are hundreds of thousands of distinct CDR3 sequences in the sample; about 15% occur only once, and 8% to 10% lies in the top ten. Ophthalmopathy in the donors was of moderate-to-severe activity, with CAS ≥3, NOSPECS ≥4 and duration under 3 months. The sample was blood. The TCR comes from a woman aged 25 to 39 with Graves' ophthalmopathy. The chain recombines TRBV28 with TRBJ1-1; D unresolved. The CDR3 protein is CASNLPDGTEAFF. DNA of the CDR3: TGTGCCAGCAATTTACCAGACGGCACTGAAGCTTTCTTT. Full variable domain (outside the CDR3, taken from reference TRBV28 and TRBJ1-1): DVKVTQSSRYLVKRTGEKVFLECVQDMDHENMFWYRQDPGLGLRLIYFSYDVKMKEKGDIPEGYSVSREKKERFSLILESASTNQTSMYLCASNLPDGTEAFFGQGTRLTVV.